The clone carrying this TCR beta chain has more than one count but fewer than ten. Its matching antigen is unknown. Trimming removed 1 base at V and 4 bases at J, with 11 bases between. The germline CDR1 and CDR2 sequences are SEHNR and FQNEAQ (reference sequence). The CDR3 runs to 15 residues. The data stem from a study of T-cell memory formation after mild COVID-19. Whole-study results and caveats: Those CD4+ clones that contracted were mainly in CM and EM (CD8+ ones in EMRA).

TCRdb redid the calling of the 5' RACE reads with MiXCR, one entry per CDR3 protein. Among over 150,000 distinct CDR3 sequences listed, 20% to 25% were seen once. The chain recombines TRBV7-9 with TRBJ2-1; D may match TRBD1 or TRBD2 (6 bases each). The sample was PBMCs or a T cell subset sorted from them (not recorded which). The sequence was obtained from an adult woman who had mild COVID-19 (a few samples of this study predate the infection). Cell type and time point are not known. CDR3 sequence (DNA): TGTGCCAGCAGCTTAGAAGGGGGGAAGTACAATGAGCAGTTCTTC. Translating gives CASSLEGGKYNEQFF.